This T cell receptor (beta chain) derives from a study of beta chain features in type 1 diabetes. General observations from the study: Type 1 diabetes patients had fewer VDJ junction insertions and more deletions. Researchers report that Type 1 diabetes patients had moderately but significantly shorter TCRB CDR3s across all four CD4+ subsets.

One heparinised blood draw averaging approximately 100 mL was given by each donor. Sorting that relied on CD45RO/CCR7/CD25/CD127/CD95/CD27 yielded CD4+ naive, central memory, regulatory and stem cell-like memory cells. CDR1 SGHNT and CDR2 YYREEE come from the germline V gene (reference sequence). V lost 3 bases and J lost 2, with 15 bases in between. The CDR3 totals 15 residues. This clone occurred a few times. Its antigen is not known. Isolated RNA was reverse transcribed in full, so expressed TCRB transcripts were sequenced. This table comes from immunoSEQ multiplex PCR, and its TCRdb copy is limited to in-frame clones, with some not included. The table records more than 300,000 clones, around 13% of them present only once.

This receptor was taken from a woman between 18 and 29 years old with type 1 diabetes. Source material: naive CD4+ T cells from blood. This sequence joins TRBV5-4 and TRBJ2-7; D may be TRBD2 (5 bases). For the CDR3, the DNA is TGTGCCAGCAGCTCGACGGCCGGGGTAACCTACGAGCAGTACTTC. This sequence encodes CASSSTAGVTYEQYF.